The rows below give T cell receptor beta chains drawn from one sample of a study of blood T cells in healthy people across ages. TCRdb re-called the 5' RACE reads with MiXCR, one entry per CDR3 protein. The sample lists a few hundred thousand distinct CDR3 sequences, over 25% occurring once. These data also featured in a second study, about T cells of mothers and their children.

The source material was blood. Source of these receptors: a boy aged 2 to 9 in good health. CDR3s include the opening cysteine and the closing phenylalanine or tryptophan. A D gene is named only where the DNA matches it firmly. The size field is filled for only some rows; it gives once, few, many or a size class.

j_gene | abundance | v_gene | len | d_gene | CDR3nt | CDR3aa
TRBJ2-4 | few | TRBV15 | 15 | - | TGTGCCACTCCTGACGGTTCGGGTGCCAAAAACATTCAGTACTTC | CATPDGSGAKNIQYF
TRBJ2-5 | few | TRBV4-3 | 16 | TRBD2 | TGCGCCAGCAGCCAGGGTAGCGGGAATTACCAAGAGACCCAGTACTTC | CASSQGSGNYQETQYF
TRBJ2-5 | - | TRBV5-1 | 13 | - | TGCGCCAGCAGCTGGACTACCCAAGAGACCCAGTACTTC | CASSWTTQETQYF
TRBJ2-1 | - | TRBV15 | 15 | - | TGTGCCACCAGCAGAGGCAGGGGTTCCTACAATGAGCAGTTCTTC | CATSRGRGSYNEQFF
TRBJ2-3 | - | TRBV7-9 | 12 | - | TGTGCCAGCAGCTTGACGTCAGATACGCAGTATTTT | CASSLTSDTQYF
TRBJ2-7 | - | TRBV29-1 | 14 | TRBD1 | TGCAGCGTTGTGGAGGTAGGGGGCGTGTACGAGCAGTACTTC | CSVVEVGGVYEQYF
TRBJ1-2 | - | TRBV25-1 | 14 | - | TGTGCCAGCACCACTTTACAGACCCCCTATGGCTACACCTTC | CASTTLQTPYGYTF
TRBJ2-5 | few | TRBV6-5 | 16 | - | TGTGCCAGCAGTTACTCAACAGGGAGCGGCCAAGAGACCCAGTACTTC | CASSYSTGSGQETQYF
TRBJ1-4 | - | TRBV6-1 | 14 | - | TGTGCCAGCAGTCTACAGGGTTCGTGGGAAAAACTGTTTTTT | CASSLQGSWEKLFF
TRBJ2-3 | - | TRBV7-8 | 17 | - | TGTGCCAGCAGCCCCCGGGGGAGTGGGCGGGTTGGAGATACGCAGTATTTT | CASSPRGSGRVGDTQYF
TRBJ2-7 | few | TRBV12-3/TRBV12-4 | 17 | TRBD2 | TGTGCCAGCAGTGACCCGGGACTAGCGGGCTTAAGCCACGAGCAGTACTTC | CASSDPGLAGLSHEQYF
TRBJ1-2 | - | TRBV9 | 12 | - | TGTGCCAGCGGCGACCTAACGGATGGCTACACCTTC | CASGDLTDGYTF
TRBJ2-5 | - | TRBV5-5 | 16 | TRBD2 | TGTGCCAGCAGCTTGTACCTAGCGGAGCTCCAAGAGACCCAGTACTTC | CASSLYLAELQETQYF
TRBJ2-7 | - | TRBV28 | 18 | - | TGTGCCAGCAGTCCGACAAAACTTTATGGGCTTAGCTCCTACGAGCAGTACTTC | CASSPTKLYGLSSYEQYF
TRBJ2-1 | few | TRBV6-1 | 13 | TRBD1 | TGTGCCAGCAGTGAAACAGGGGCGAGAATGCAGTTCTTC | CASSETGARMQFF
TRBJ2-3 | few | TRBV27 | 14 | - | TGTGCCAGCAGTGTATGGGACACGGGGGTCACGCAGTATTTT | CASSVWDTGVTQYF
TRBJ2-7 | few | TRBV10-3 | 16 | TRBD2 | TGTGCCATCGGGCAGGGATCCCCGCGGGAGGGCTACGAGCAGTACTTC | CAIGQGSPREGYEQYF
TRBJ2-4 | - | TRBV20-1 | 15 | - | TGCAGTGCTAGACCCGGGAGCTTAGCCAAAAACATTCAGTACTTC | CSARPGSLAKNIQYF
TRBJ2-1 | - | TRBV7-8 | 16 | TRBD2 | TGTGCCAGCAGCTTAGATGTGGGTGGGAGGGACAATGAGCAGTTCTTC | CASSLDVGGRDNEQFF
TRBJ2-7 | few | TRBV29-1 | 12 | TRBD2 | TGCAGCGTTCGGGGGGTCTCCTACGAGCAGTACTTC | CSVRGVSYEQYF
TRBJ2-1 | - | TRBV9 | 12 | - | TGTGCCAGCAGCGTAGTTGGCCATGAGCAGTTCTTC | CASSVVGHEQFF
TRBJ2-3 | - | TRBV20-1 | 14 | - | TGCAGTGCTAGAGGGGGTGGACAGACAGATACGCAGTATTTT | CSARGGGQTDTQYF
TRBJ2-7 | - | TRBV14 | 13 | - | TGTGCCAGCAGCCAAGGCCCTTCGGGGGAGCAGTACTTC | CASSQGPSGEQYF